A selection of T cell receptor beta chains follows, all from one sample in a study of blood T cell repertoires in COVID-19. Sequenced by immunoSEQ multiplex PCR; TCRdb stores in-frame clones only, minus some. The table has approximately 250,000 clones, about nine tenths seen once. Source material: PBMCs or T cells enriched from blood (not recorded which). All receptors come from a woman between 35 and 50 years old with acute COVID-19. Both conserved end residues are part of each CDR3. Fields, in order: D gene, J gene, clone size, V gene, CDR3 protein, CDR3 DNA. A D gene is named only where the DNA matches it firmly. Clone size is not always given. Where it is, it says once, few, many or a class for expanded clones.

D gene: -; J gene: TRBJ1-5; clone size: -; V gene: TRBV18; CDR3 protein: CASSPSGIQSTQHF; CDR3 DNA: TGTGCCAGCTCACCCTCAGGGATCCAATCCACCCAGCATTTT
D gene: -; J gene: TRBJ1-3; clone size: -; V gene: TRBV16; CDR3 protein: CASSQSMAVGNTIYF; CDR3 DNA: TGTGCCAGCAGCCAATCGATGGCTGTTGGAAACACCATATATTTT
D gene: TRBD2; J gene: TRBJ2-1; clone size: -; V gene: TRBV5-1; CDR3 protein: CASSSSGRAGDEQFF; CDR3 DNA: TGCGCCAGCAGCTCTAGCGGGAGGGCCGGGGATGAGCAGTTCTTC
D gene: -; J gene: TRBJ1-1; clone size: many; V gene: TRBV25-1; CDR3 protein: CASSDFSRRANEAFF; CDR3 DNA: TGTGCCAGCAGTGACTTCTCTCGCAGGGCTAATGAAGCTTTCTTT
D gene: TRBD1; J gene: TRBJ1-3; clone size: -; V gene: TRBV15; CDR3 protein: CATSRTGQGSGNTIYF; CDR3 DNA: TGTGCCACCAGCAGAACGGGACAGGGGTCTGGAAACACCATATATTTT
D gene: -; J gene: TRBJ2-2; clone size: -; V gene: TRBV12-3/TRBV12-4; CDR3 protein: CASSRRGTGELFF; CDR3 DNA: TGTGCCAGCAGCCGCAGAGGCACCGGGGAGCTGTTTTTT
D gene: -; J gene: TRBJ2-3; clone size: -; V gene: TRBV7-6; CDR3 protein: CASSLSLSGLARPTPDTQYF; CDR3 DNA: TGTGCCAGCAGCTTATCTTTGTCCGGCCTAGCCCGACCCACTCCAGATACGCAGTATTTT
D gene: -; J gene: TRBJ1-2; clone size: once; V gene: TRBV21-1; CDR3 protein: CASSKVSTAGTNYGYTF; CDR3 DNA: TGTGCCAGCAGCAAAGTTTCAACAGCCGGAACTAACTATGGCTACACCTTC
D gene: TRBD1; J gene: TRBJ2-1; clone size: -; V gene: TRBV18; CDR3 protein: CASSPGQGGAEQFF; CDR3 DNA: TGTGCCAGCTCACCTGGACAGGGAGGTGCTGAGCAGTTCTTC
D gene: TRBD1; J gene: TRBJ1-5; clone size: -; V gene: TRBV30; CDR3 protein: CAWSWGQGASSNQPQHF; CDR3 DNA: TGTGCCTGGAGTTGGGGACAGGGGGCTTCCTCGAATCAGCCCCAGCATTTT
D gene: TRBD1; J gene: TRBJ1-1; clone size: -; V gene: TRBV28; CDR3 protein: CASSFAVGQEMNTEAFF; CDR3 DNA: TGTGCCAGCAGTTTTGCCGTCGGACAGGAGATGAACACTGAAGCTTTCTTT
D gene: -; J gene: TRBJ2-1; clone size: once; V gene: TRBV3-1/TRBV3-2; CDR3 protein: CASSQVFYEQFF; CDR3 DNA: TGTGCCAGCAGCCAAGTCTTCTATGAGCAGTTCTTC
D gene: TRBD1; J gene: TRBJ1-4; clone size: once; V gene: TRBV6-6; CDR3 protein: CASSRFRTGEAQLFF; CDR3 DNA: TGTGCCAGCAGTCGATTCCGGACAGGGGAGGCCCAACTGTTTTTT
D gene: -; J gene: TRBJ2-1; clone size: -; V gene: TRBV5-1; CDR3 protein: CASSLGPGNNEQFF; CDR3 DNA: TGCGCCAGCAGCTTGGGCCCGGGTAACAATGAGCAGTTCTTC
D gene: TRBD2; J gene: TRBJ2-2; clone size: -; V gene: TRBV11-3; CDR3 protein: CASSTSSGMNTGELFF; CDR3 DNA: TGTGCCAGCAGCACATCTAGCGGGATGAACACCGGGGAGCTGTTTTTT
D gene: TRBD2; J gene: TRBJ2-3; clone size: -; V gene: TRBV29-1; CDR3 protein: CSVEDILGGRTTDTQYF; CDR3 DNA: TGCAGCGTTGAAGATATCTTGGGCGGGAGGACAACAGATACGCAGTATTTT
D gene: TRBD1; J gene: TRBJ1-1; clone size: once; V gene: TRBV6-1; CDR3 protein: CASSDLGQGVGGNDNTEAFF; CDR3 DNA: TGTGCCAGCAGTGACCTGGGACAGGGGGTTGGGGGGAACGACAACACTGAAGCTTTCTTT
D gene: TRBD2; J gene: TRBJ2-5; clone size: -; V gene: TRBV11-3; CDR3 protein: CASSFGTSGAQETQYF; CDR3 DNA: TGTGCCAGCAGCTTTGGGACTAGCGGGGCCCAAGAGACCCAGTACTTC
D gene: -; J gene: TRBJ1-1; clone size: once; V gene: TRBV12-3/TRBV12-4; CDR3 protein: CASSLSQGFEAFF; CDR3 DNA: TGTGCCAGCAGTTTATCCCAGGGGTTTGAAGCTTTCTTT
D gene: TRBD2; J gene: TRBJ2-1; clone size: -; V gene: TRBV20-1; CDR3 protein: CSASFSGTNEQFF; CDR3 DNA: TGCAGTGCTAGTTTTAGCGGGACAAATGAGCAGTTCTTC
D gene: -; J gene: TRBJ1-2; clone size: -; V gene: TRBV12-3/TRBV12-4; CDR3 protein: CASSFWAGDGYTF; CDR3 DNA: TGTGCCAGCAGTTTCTGGGCCGGGGATGGCTACACCTTC
D gene: -; J gene: TRBJ2-2; clone size: -; V gene: TRBV6-1; CDR3 protein: CASSEGGRVMAGELFF; CDR3 DNA: TGTGCCAGCAGTGAAGGCGGGCGGGTAATGGCCGGGGAGCTGTTTTTT
D gene: TRBD1; J gene: TRBJ1-5; clone size: once; V gene: TRBV10-3; CDR3 protein: CAIRGTANQPQHF; CDR3 DNA: TGTGCCATCAGAGGGACAGCTAATCAGCCCCAGCATTTT
D gene: -; J gene: TRBJ2-2; clone size: -; V gene: TRBV9; CDR3 protein: CASSPRVADTGELFF; CDR3 DNA: TGTGCCAGCAGCCCCCGGGTGGCGGACACCGGGGAGCTGTTTTTT
D gene: -; J gene: TRBJ2-2; clone size: -; V gene: TRBV19; CDR3 protein: CASSTTTDMNTGELFF; CDR3 DNA: TGTGCCAGTAGTACTACGACGGACATGAACACCGGGGAGCTGTTTTTT
D gene: TRBD1; J gene: TRBJ2-5; clone size: -; V gene: TRBV28; CDR3 protein: CASSPYPQGAEETQYF; CDR3 DNA: TGTGCCAGCAGTCCCTATCCACAGGGGGCGGAAGAGACCCAGTACTTC
D gene: -; J gene: TRBJ1-1; clone size: once; V gene: TRBV12-3/TRBV12-4; CDR3 protein: CASSFSGAFF; CDR3 DNA: TGTGCCAGCAGTTTTTCGGGAGCTTTCTTT
D gene: TRBD1; J gene: TRBJ1-2; clone size: -; V gene: TRBV4-3; CDR3 protein: CASSQDRGRNNGYTF; CDR3 DNA: TGCGCCAGCAGCCAAGACAGGGGGCGTAATAATGGCTACACCTTC
D gene: -; J gene: TRBJ1-3; clone size: -; V gene: TRBV5-1; CDR3 protein: CASSLGGRSDSGNTIYF; CDR3 DNA: TGCGCCAGCAGCTTGGGCGGTCGGTCCGACTCTGGAAACACCATATATTTT
D gene: TRBD1; J gene: TRBJ1-4; clone size: -; V gene: TRBV30; CDR3 protein: CAGQGRGTGEKLFF; CDR3 DNA: TGTGCCGGCCAGGGCAGGGGGACGGGCGAAAAACTGTTTTTT
D gene: -; J gene: TRBJ2-1; clone size: -; V gene: TRBV9; CDR3 protein: CASSRVVWGLAGEQFF; CDR3 DNA: TGTGCCAGCAGCAGAGTAGTATGGGGGCTAGCAGGCGAGCAGTTCTTC
D gene: -; J gene: TRBJ2-2; clone size: once; V gene: TRBV28; CDR3 protein: CASRDINTGELFF; CDR3 DNA: TGTGCCAGCCGGGACATTAACACCGGGGAGCTGTTTTTT
D gene: TRBD2; J gene: TRBJ2-1; clone size: -; V gene: TRBV13; CDR3 protein: CASSSYSGRASFNEQFF; CDR3 DNA: TGTGCCAGCAGCTCTTATAGCGGGAGGGCCTCTTTCAATGAGCAGTTCTTC
D gene: -; J gene: TRBJ1-1; clone size: few; V gene: TRBV2; CDR3 protein: CASTEGTENTEAFF; CDR3 DNA: TGTGCCAGCACCGAAGGGACTGAGAACACTGAAGCTTTCTTT
D gene: -; J gene: TRBJ2-4; clone size: -; V gene: TRBV10-3; CDR3 protein: CAISDRDTSKNIQYF; CDR3 DNA: TGTGCCATCAGTGACCGCGACACCTCCAAAAACATTCAGTACTTC
D gene: TRBD1; J gene: TRBJ2-4; clone size: -; V gene: TRBV4-1; CDR3 protein: CASSQGSGQGAVNIQYF; CDR3 DNA: TGCGCCAGCAGCCAAGGCTCGGGACAGGGAGCGGTAAACATTCAGTACTTC
D gene: TRBD1; J gene: TRBJ2-7; clone size: -; V gene: TRBV6-5; CDR3 protein: CASSIRDRDYEQYF; CDR3 DNA: TGTGCCAGCAGTATCCGGGACAGGGATTACGAGCAGTACTTC
D gene: -; J gene: TRBJ1-1; clone size: -; V gene: TRBV5-1; CDR3 protein: CASSLAAESVEAFF; CDR3 DNA: TGCGCCAGCAGCTTGGCCGCTGAGTCTGTTGAAGCTTTCTTT
D gene: -; J gene: TRBJ1-5; clone size: -; V gene: TRBV4-2; CDR3 protein: CASSQDPRGNSQPQHF; CDR3 DNA: TGTGCCAGCAGCCAAGATCCGAGGGGGAATTCCCAGCCCCAGCATTTT
D gene: TRBD1; J gene: TRBJ2-7; clone size: few; V gene: TRBV7-8; CDR3 protein: CASSASGQTYEQYF; CDR3 DNA: TGTGCCAGCAGTGCATCGGGACAGACCTACGAGCAGTACTTC
D gene: -; J gene: TRBJ1-2; clone size: -; V gene: TRBV27; CDR3 protein: CASSLYMGSFDGYTF; CDR3 DNA: TGTGCCAGCAGTTTATATATGGGGAGTTTCGATGGCTACACCTTC
D gene: TRBD1; J gene: TRBJ1-5; clone size: -; V gene: TRBV28; CDR3 protein: CASSFPQGQGNQPQHF; CDR3 DNA: TGTGCCAGCAGTTTCCCTCAGGGACAGGGTAATCAGCCCCAGCATTTT
D gene: TRBD2; J gene: TRBJ2-2; clone size: -; V gene: TRBV29-1; CDR3 protein: CSVEWVGLAGGWNTGELFF; CDR3 DNA: TGCAGCGTTGAATGGGTAGGGCTAGCGGGAGGGTGGAACACCGGGGAGCTGTTTTTT
D gene: -; J gene: TRBJ1-5; clone size: -; V gene: TRBV12-3/TRBV12-4; CDR3 protein: CASSLGSQPQHF; CDR3 DNA: TGTGCCAGCAGTTTGGGGAGCCAGCCCCAGCATTTT
D gene: TRBD1; J gene: TRBJ2-5; clone size: -; V gene: TRBV10-1; CDR3 protein: CASSEFGTAQETQYF; CDR3 DNA: TGCGCCAGCAGTGAGTTCGGGACAGCCCAAGAGACCCAGTACTTC
D gene: -; J gene: TRBJ1-4; clone size: -; V gene: TRBV7-9; CDR3 protein: CASSLEWQGGEKLFF; CDR3 DNA: TGTGCCAGCAGCTTAGAGTGGCAGGGAGGTGAAAAACTGTTTTTT
D gene: TRBD2; J gene: TRBJ2-7; clone size: -; V gene: TRBV5-1; CDR3 protein: CASSPRGLSGTSGRRYEQYF; CDR3 DNA: TGCGCCAGCAGTCCCCGAGGGTTATCCGGGACTAGCGGGAGGAGGTACGAGCAGTACTTC
D gene: -; J gene: TRBJ2-6; clone size: -; V gene: TRBV6-4; CDR3 protein: CASSGPGTNSGANVLTF; CDR3 DNA: TGTGCCAGCAGTGGACCCGGGACAAACTCTGGGGCCAACGTCCTGACTTTC
D gene: -; J gene: TRBJ2-4; clone size: -; V gene: TRBV7-9; CDR3 protein: CASSLEDRTTQGPYF; CDR3 DNA: TGTGCCAGCAGCTTAGAAGATCGGACAACGCAGGGTCCGTACTTC